The present entry profiles one T cell receptor (beta chain) with its context. Antigen specificity is unknown. Other DNA sequences from this sample encode an identical CDR3 as well. The data originate from a study of shared clonotypes between healthy human individuals. Trimming removed 0 bases from V and 1 base from J, with 5 bases in between. Germline loops: CDR1 SGHDT, CDR2 YYEEEE. This CDR3 region has 13 residues. Cells designated naive CD8 were CD45RO-negative and were positively selected for CCR7, with terminally differentiated effector memory CD45RA+ cells excluded. Study-wide results and limits: Sharing across a few donors was seen in 4% to 6.5% of naive CD4 clonotypes. When compared with the clonotypes that were shared by all four sorted-subset donors, the non-shared clonotypes turned out to have lower generation probabilities. Sequencing depth was a factor that was expected to affect clonotype sharing among donors.

The assay was immunoSEQ multiplex PCR, and TCRdb's table has in-frame clones only and misses some. The repertoire has around 600,000 clones, 85% to 95% of them found once; the top ten carry over 0.09%. The receptor was derived from a woman in her thirties in good health. The genes are TRBV5-6 and TRBJ2-7; D is unclear. Sequenced material: naive CD8+ T cells sorted from blood. This CDR3 reads CASSLGASYEQYF. The CDR3 DNA follows: TGTGCCAGCAGCTTGGGGGCGTCCTACGAGCAGTACTTC.